Sequencing of this TCR beta chain was carried out in a study of control samples from healthy donors and cancer patients (TCRdb year 2020). The germline V gene gives CDR1 as MDHEN and CDR2 as SYDVKM. Deletion took 7 bases off V and 2 bases off J, with a span of 12 bases between the germline ends. The CDR3, from cysteine to phenylalanine, totals 15 residues. The retained sequence is limited to the CDR3, 45 bases, with the frame set at the first base. Notes on this clone: Its target antigen remains unknown. No much larger clonotype is one base removed from it; base qualities were not supplied.

The library came from the immunoSEQ multiplex PCR assay. TCRdb holds this immuneACCESS table with in-frame rearrangements only. Some clones are missing; in checked studies, unresolved V genes explain under half, and the rest has no known cause. The sample table lists about 410,000 clones, approximately 92% of them with a count of one. More than 6% of the sample rests with the top ten. This TCR came from a man between 40 and 49 years old with head and neck cancer. The sample comprised PBMCs. The receptor chain draws on TRBV28 and TRBJ1-6; matching of 5 bases hints at TRBD1 as the D gene. The CDR3 corresponds to CASTLRGAYNSPLHF. The DNA sequence reads TGTGCCAGCACCTTGCGGGGGGCCTATAATTCACCCCTCCACTTT.